The clone carrying this TCR beta chain is large by share. What it binds is not known. Assay: immunoSEQ multiplex PCR; the TCRdb copy retains only in-frame clones and omits some. The sample consists of 35,000 to 50,000 clones, 88% of them appearing once. This entry comes from a study of OX40 agonist ivuxolimab in advanced cancers. Study details: One patient with hepatocellular carcinoma and two with cutaneous melanoma, three in all, had partial responses. Whole-study results and caveats: Patients with a partial response at 0.1-3.0 mg/kg had among the lowest clonal expansion.

Per the germline V gene, CDR1 is SEHNR and CDR2 is FQNEAQ (reference sequence). V lost 1 base, J lost 7 bases, and 8 bases lay in between. The CDR3 sequence is 14 residues long. V and J are TRBV7-9 and TRBJ1-6; D gene ambiguous. The receptor was derived from an adult with an advanced solid tumor such as melanoma, head and neck, liver or kidney cancer. Sequences were derived from CD4+ or CD8+ T cells sorted from blood, sampled in a trial of the OX40 agonist ivuxolimab. CDR3 sequence: CASSLELENSPLHF. The CDR3 nucleotides are TGTGCCAGCAGCTTAGAACTGGAGAATTCACCCCTCCACTTT.